These T cell receptor beta chains were read from a single sample in a study of glioma-infiltrating T cells after dendritic cell vaccination. This table comes from immunoSEQ multiplex PCR, and its TCRdb copy is limited to in-frame clones, with some not included. The sample holds some 70,000 clones, 81% seen once. Sequencing used blood, obtained before dendritic cell vaccination. These receptors came from a human donor with glioblastoma. The CDR3 runs from the conserved cysteine through the conserved F or W. D genes are given only for firm matches. Part of the rows lack a size; the others show once, few, many or a class for expanded clones.

size: -; D: TRBD1; V: TRBV9; J: TRBJ1-1; DNA: TGTGCCAGCAGCGTAGTGCCGGGGACAGGGGAGGGCACTGAAGCTTTCTTT; CDR3: CASSVVPGTGEGTEAFF
size: -; D: TRBD2; V: TRBV29-1; J: TRBJ2-5; DNA: TGCAGCGCCGGGAGGCGGGGGGGCCGCGAGACCCAGTACTTC; CDR3: CSAGRRGGRETQYF
size: -; D: TRBD2; V: TRBV7-2; J: TRBJ2-7; DNA: TGTGCCAGCAGCTTAAGCGGCTTGGGACTAGCGGGGGGGAACTACGAGCAGTACTTC; CDR3: CASSLSGLGLAGGNYEQYF
size: -; D: -; V: TRBV2; J: TRBJ1-5; DNA: TGTGCCAGCAGTGATTTTCCTACAGCAGGGGACCAGCCCCAGCATTTT; CDR3: CASSDFPTAGDQPQHF
size: -; D: -; V: TRBV6-6; J: TRBJ2-7; DNA: TGTGCCAGCAGTTGCGGGGTTCGGTGTGGGGGCGAGCAGTACTTC; CDR3: CASSCGVRCGGEQYF
size: -; D: -; V: TRBV9; J: TRBJ1-1; DNA: TGTGCCAGCAGCAGAGGGGGTGTGAACACTGAAGCTTTCTTT; CDR3: CASSRGGVNTEAFF
size: -; D: TRBD1; V: TRBV19; J: TRBJ1-2; DNA: TGTGCCAGCCGAACCGGGACAGGTCTACCGCCGGGCTATGGCTACACCTTC; CDR3: CASRTGTGLPPGYGYTF
size: -; D: TRBD1; V: TRBV19; J: TRBJ1-5; DNA: TGTGCCAGTAGTATTGGGACAGGGTTTCAGCCCCAGCATTTT; CDR3: CASSIGTGFQPQHF
size: once; D: TRBD1; V: TRBV5-4; J: TRBJ2-7; DNA: TGTGCCAGCAGCATACAGGGGGCGCTGGGGGAGCAGTACTTC; CDR3: CASSIQGALGEQYF
size: -; D: TRBD1; V: TRBV6-6; J: TRBJ1-5; DNA: TGTGCCAGCAGCTCACAGGGGGCGCATCAGCCCCAGCATTTT; CDR3: CASSSQGAHQPQHF
size: -; D: TRBD1; V: TRBV7-2; J: TRBJ1-2; DNA: TGTGCCAGCAGTCCTGGGACAGGGGGCTATGGCTACACCTTC; CDR3: CASSPGTGGYGYTF
size: -; D: TRBD1; V: TRBV2; J: TRBJ2-7; DNA: TGTGCCAGCAACATCGATAGGGACAGTTACGAGCAGTACTTC; CDR3: CASNIDRDSYEQYF
size: -; D: TRBD1; V: TRBV7-9; J: TRBJ1-6; DNA: TGTGCCAGCAGCCCGGACAGGGGTTCACCCCTCCACTTT; CDR3: CASSPDRGSPLHF
size: -; D: -; V: TRBV18; J: TRBJ2-1; DNA: TGTGCCAGCTCACCACAGGCAGGGCGTTATCAGGAGCAGTTCTTC; CDR3: CASSPQAGRYQEQFF
size: few; D: -; V: TRBV18; J: TRBJ1-1; DNA: TGTGCCAGCTCACCCTGGGGACAGAACACTGAAGCTTTCTTT; CDR3: CASSPWGQNTEAFF
size: -; D: -; V: TRBV2; J: TRBJ1-2; DNA: TGTGCCAGCAGTGAAGAAAACAGGGTCGGCTACACCTTC; CDR3: CASSEENRVGYTF
size: -; D: -; V: TRBV10-3; J: TRBJ1-4; DNA: TGTGCCATCAGCGACAGTGGAGAAAAACTGTTTTTT; CDR3: CAISDSGEKLFF
size: -; D: -; V: TRBV5-6; J: TRBJ1-1; DNA: TGTGCCAGCAGCACCGGGACGGGGGGCGTGTTAGACACTGAAGCTTTCTTT; CDR3: CASSTGTGGVLDTEAFF
size: once; D: -; V: TRBV30; J: TRBJ2-5; DNA: TGTGCCTGGAACAACAGGGGAGGAGAGACCCAGTACTTC; CDR3: CAWNNRGGETQYF
size: -; D: -; V: TRBV30; J: TRBJ1-1; DNA: TGTGCCTGGAGTGACCCCCCTGGGGGGGCTATTGAAGCTTTCTTT; CDR3: CAWSDPPGGAIEAFF
size: -; D: -; V: TRBV5-6; J: TRBJ1-1; DNA: TGTGCCAGCAGGTATAACCGGGACACATGGAAACTGGACACTGAAGCTTTCTTT; CDR3: CASRYNRDTWKLDTEAFF
size: once; D: TRBD2; V: TRBV4-1; J: TRBJ2-3; DNA: TGCGCCAGCAGCCAATCACTAGCGGGGATCACAGATACGCAGTATTTT; CDR3: CASSQSLAGITDTQYF
size: -; D: -; V: TRBV5-1; J: TRBJ1-2; DNA: TGCGCCAGCAGCTTGCACCCTGAATACGGCTATGGCTACACCTTC; CDR3: CASSLHPEYGYGYTF
size: -; D: -; V: TRBV19; J: TRBJ2-3; DNA: TGTGCCAGTAGTATGGAACGGGGGGCCGTAGATACGCAGTATTTT; CDR3: CASSMERGAVDTQYF
size: -; D: -; V: TRBV19; J: TRBJ1-1; DNA: TGTGCCAGTAGTGTCCTGGCGAACACTGAAGCTTTCTTT; CDR3: CASSVLANTEAFF
size: once; D: TRBD1; V: TRBV19; J: TRBJ2-3; DNA: TGTGCCACCGGGACAGGAGCCTCCACAGATACGCAGTATTTT; CDR3: CATGTGASTDTQYF
size: -; D: TRBD2; V: TRBV15; J: TRBJ2-1; DNA: TGTGCCACCAGCAGAGAACTAGGATTAGCGGGGTACAATGAGCAGTTCTTC; CDR3: CATSRELGLAGYNEQFF
size: -; D: TRBD2; V: TRBV29-1; J: TRBJ2-1; DNA: TGCAGCGTTTCAACTAGCGGATACAATGAGCAGTTCTTC; CDR3: CSVSTSGYNEQFF
size: -; D: TRBD1; V: TRBV23-1; J: TRBJ1-1; DNA: TGCGCCAGCCCTCAAGGGACAGATGAAGCTTTCTTT; CDR3: CASPQGTDEAFF
size: -; D: -; V: TRBV7-8; J: TRBJ2-7; DNA: TGTGCCAGCAGCTTAGCGAGTGGTTCAGAGGCGCCCTACGAGCAGTACTTC; CDR3: CASSLASGSEAPYEQYF
size: -; D: -; V: TRBV5-1; J: TRBJ2-1; DNA: TGCGCCAGCAGCTTGGCCGGGTCCGAGGAGCAGTTCTTC; CDR3: CASSLAGSEEQFF
size: -; D: -; V: TRBV6-5; J: TRBJ2-7; DNA: TGTGCCAGCAGTTACTCGACAGATTCCTACGAGCAGTACTTC; CDR3: CASSYSTDSYEQYF
size: -; D: TRBD1; V: TRBV7-9; J: TRBJ2-1; DNA: TGTGCCAGCAGCTCCCGGGACAGGGGATATGAGCAGTTCTTC; CDR3: CASSSRDRGYEQFF
size: -; D: TRBD2; V: TRBV11-1; J: TRBJ2-5; DNA: TGTGCCAGCAGCCGGACTAGCGGGTTCCAAGAGACCCAGTACTTC; CDR3: CASSRTSGFQETQYF
size: -; D: TRBD1; V: TRBV6-5; J: TRBJ1-5; DNA: TGTGCCAGCAGAGCGGACAGGGGACAGCCCCAGCATTTT; CDR3: CASRADRGQPQHF
size: -; D: TRBD2; V: TRBV27; J: TRBJ2-2; DNA: TGTGCCAGCAGTCCCACCCCACTCGCGGGGGTAGGGACCGGGGAGCTGTTTTTT; CDR3: CASSPTPLAGVGTGELFF
size: once; D: TRBD1; V: TRBV19; J: TRBJ1-5; DNA: TGTGCCAGTAGTGAACAGGGGTTCCGAGGCAATCAGCCCCAGCATTTT; CDR3: CASSEQGFRGNQPQHF
size: -; D: TRBD1; V: TRBV19; J: TRBJ1-2; DNA: TGTGCCAGTAGTTTCGACAGGGGCGGTGGCTACACCTTC; CDR3: CASSFDRGGGYTF
size: -; D: -; V: TRBV2; J: TRBJ1-4; DNA: TGTGCCAGCAGCCCGACAGACGCCGCAACTAATGAAAAACTGTTTTTT; CDR3: CASSPTDAATNEKLFF
size: -; D: TRBD1; V: TRBV18; J: TRBJ1-1; DNA: TGTGCCAGCTCACCCGAGGGACAGCCCGGGACTGAAGCTTTCTTT; CDR3: CASSPEGQPGTEAFF
size: -; D: -; V: TRBV5-1; J: TRBJ1-1; DNA: TGCGCCAGCAGCCCCGCCCCAGGGGATCGAGTAGCTTTCTTT; CDR3: CASSPAPGDRVAFF
size: -; D: -; V: TRBV18; J: TRBJ1-6; DNA: TGTGCCAGCTCACCACCGCAAGGGGGTGATTCACCCCTCCACTTT; CDR3: CASSPPQGGDSPLHF
size: -; D: -; V: TRBV29-1; J: TRBJ2-5; DNA: TGCAGCATAACCTCCGGGACTTCCCGCGAGACCCAGTACTTC; CDR3: CSITSGTSRETQYF
size: -; D: TRBD1; V: TRBV2; J: TRBJ2-2; DNA: TGTGCCAGCGGTCCCATCCGGGACAGGGGGCTAGCGAACACCGGGGAGCTGTTTTTT; CDR3: CASGPIRDRGLANTGELFF
size: few; D: TRBD1; V: TRBV12-5; J: TRBJ1-5; DNA: TGTGCTAGTGGTATGACAGGGAATGGGCCCCAGCATTTT; CDR3: CASGMTGNGPQHF
size: -; D: TRBD1; V: TRBV5-1; J: TRBJ2-3; DNA: TGCGCCAGCAGCCGGACAGGGGGCCATAGCACAGATACGCAGTATTTT; CDR3: CASSRTGGHSTDTQYF
size: -; D: -; V: TRBV6-5; J: TRBJ1-1; DNA: TGTGCCGTCAGGGCCCGCCGGCAGAACACTGAAGCTTTCTTT; CDR3: CAVRARRQNTEAFF
size: -; D: -; V: TRBV19; J: TRBJ1-5; DNA: TGTGCCAGTAGTGCACGCCCTACGCATAGCAATCAGCCCCAGCATTTT; CDR3: CASSARPTHSNQPQHF
size: once; D: -; V: TRBV21-1; J: TRBJ1-1; DNA: -; CDR3: CASFGTGNTEAFF
size: few; D: -; V: TRBV7-9; J: TRBJ1-1; DNA: TGTGCCAGCAGCTTAGAAGGGGGTATAATTGAAGCTTTCTTT; CDR3: CASSLEGGIIEAFF
size: -; D: -; V: TRBV5-1; J: TRBJ1-2; DNA: TGCGCCAGCAGCTTGGCATCGGACAGCTATGGCTACACCTTC; CDR3: CASSLASDSYGYTF
size: once; D: -; V: TRBV6-1; J: TRBJ1-2; DNA: TGTGCCAGCAGTGCTATCGACAGGCCGTATGGCTACACCTTC; CDR3: CASSAIDRPYGYTF
size: -; D: -; V: TRBV15; J: TRBJ1-1; DNA: TGTGCCACCAGCAGAGATAGACAGAACACTGAAGCTTTCTTT; CDR3: CATSRDRQNTEAFF